The 27 T cell receptor beta chains below were found in one sample sequenced in a study of response to subunit inactivated influenza vaccine. TCRdb processed the RT-PCR reads anew with MiXCR; each CDR3 protein has one entry. The sample holds around 190,000 distinct CDR3 sequences, about 10% seen once. The source material was non-naive T cells sorted from PBMCs, sampled on the day of vaccination. Receptor source: a middle-aged man who received an inactivated influenza vaccine.

This chain's CDR3 is CASQGRPTYEQYF. Here the CDR3 DNA reads TGTGCCAGCCAGGGACGGCCCACCTACGAGCAGTACTTC. The chain uses TRBV10-3 and TRBJ2-7, with D perhaps given as TRBD1 or TRBD2 (5 bases each). CDR1 is ENHRY and CDR2 is SYGVKD in the germline V gene. CDR3 length: 13 residues. V was trimmed by 10 bases and J by 2 bases, leaving 15 bases between them.

In its sample, this clonotype was seen a few times. The genes are TRBV7-2 and TRBJ2-5, with 13 nucleotides matching TRBD2. The CDR3 is 17 amino acids. Trimming at V came to 2 bases and at J to 5 bases, leaving 8 bases not matched to a gene. Per the germline V gene, CDR1 is SGHTA and CDR2 is FQGNSA. DNA of the CDR3: TGTGCCAGCAGCTTAACTAGCGGGAGGGCCCTCGGGGAGACCCAGTACTTC. Translated: CASSLTSGRALGETQYF.

This clonotype occurred a few times. The V gene is TRBV2, the J gene TRBJ2-7; possibly TRBD1 for D (5 bases). V shed 2 bases and J shed 4 bases, with 15 bases lying between them. Germline V CDR1 and CDR2: SNHLY, FYNNEI. The CDR3 is 15 amino acids. The CDR3 DNA follows: TGTGCCAGCAGTGAAAGTACCCCCCCAGGGTACGAGCAGTACTTC. Amino acids: CASSESTPPGYEQYF. Based on the CDR3 plus reference TRBV2 and TRBJ2-7, the full variable domain is EPEVTQTPSHQVTQMGQEVILRCVPISNHLYFYWYRQILGQKVEFLVSFYNNEISEKSEIFDDQFSVERPDGSNFTLKIRSTKLEDSAMYFCASSESTPPGYEQYFGPGTRLTVT.

This chain links TRBV19 with TRBJ2-1; perhaps TRBD2 as D (6 bases). The germline V gene has CDR1 LNHDA and CDR2 SQIVND (reference sequence). V shed 3 bases and J shed 0 bases, with 9 bases lying between them. The length of the CDR3 is 15 residues. In DNA, the CDR3 is TGTGCCAGTAGTATGATGGGGGGCTCCTACAATGAGCAGTTCTTC. It yields the protein CASSMMGGSYNEQFF.

The rearrangement joins TRBV20-1 to TRBJ1-5; TRBD1 aligns across 7 bases. With 6 bases clipped from V and 5 bases from J, the junction kept 10 bases outside the gene matches. Germline CDR1 is DFQATT and CDR2 is SNEGSKA (reference sequence). The CDR3 contains 14 residues. This chain's CDR3 is CSASDTGAYQPQHF. The CDR3 DNA is TGCAGTGCCTCCGATACAGGGGCATATCAGCCCCAGCATTTT.

This rearrangement joins TRBV5-4 to TRBJ2-5; D unresolved. Germline V lookup: CDR1 SGHNT, CDR2 YYREEE (reference sequence). The CDR3 is 15 residues long. Trimming stripped 0 bases from V and 5 bases from J, with 14 bases between. CDR3 DNA sequence: TGTGCCAGCAGCTTGGAACCCACCCCAGAGGAGACCCAGTACTTC. Its protein is CASSLEPTPEETQYF.

This clonotype was counted at least ten times. This chain uses TRBV7-6 with TRBJ1-4, with 7 bases that match TRBD1. The CDR3 totals 15 residues. CDR1 and CDR2 (germline): SGHVS, FNYEAQ. With V trimmed by 2 bases and J by 4 bases, 4 bases remained unmatched. The CDR3 DNA reads as TGTGCCAGCAGCTTATCACAGGGGAATAATGAAAAACTGTTTTTT. This encodes CASSLSQGNNEKLFF.

This clonotype was seen only a few times. V gene TRBV29-1 combines with J gene TRBJ1-4; the D is unclear. Trimming removed 5 bases from V and 8 bases from J, with 15 bases in between. The CDR3 runs to 13 residues. Germline assignment: CDR1 SQVTM and CDR2 ANQGSEA. The CDR3 loop is CSVMGPDGEKLFF. CDR3 in DNA: TGCAGCGTTATGGGTCCCGACGGGGAAAAACTGTTTTTT.

The V call is TRBV19, the J call TRBJ2-6; D perhaps matches TRBD1 (6 bases). The V and J ends lost 8 bases and 0 bases respectively, with 17 bases between them. Germline V gene sequence: CDR1 LNHDA, CDR2 SQIVND (reference sequence). CDR3 length: 17 amino acids. The CDR3 reads CASAQGYFSSGANVLTF. The CDR3 region has the DNA TGTGCCAGTGCCCAGGGGTATTTCAGCTCTGGGGCCAACGTCCTGACTTTC. The complete variable domain, with remaining parts taken from reference TRBV19 and TRBJ2-6, reads DGGITQSPKYLFRKEGQNVTLSCEQNLNHDAMYWYRQDPGQGLRLIYYSQIVNDFQKGDIAEGYSVSREKKESFPLTVTSAQKNPTAFYLCASAQGYFSSGANVLTFGAGSRLTVL.

A few counts support this clonotype. The rearrangement links TRBV4-2 to TRBJ2-2; 11 positions match TRBD2. The CDR3 sequence is 19 residues long. CDR1 is LGHNA and CDR2 is YNFKEQ in the germline V gene. V trimming: 4 bases; J trimming: 5 bases; junction bases outside the gene matches: 15. The CDR3 spells CASSPQGGLAGGFTGELFF. In nucleotides, the CDR3 is TGTGCCAGCAGCCCCCAAGGGGGGCTAGCGGGAGGTTTTACCGGGGAGCTGTTTTTT.

This clonotype occurred a few times. The chain recombines TRBV20-1 with TRBJ2-7; D could derive from TRBD1 or TRBD2 (5 bases each). The ends were cut back, 6 bases at V and 7 bases at J, with 19 bases in the middle. CDR1 is DFQATT, CDR2 SNEGSKA, per germline (reference sequence). The CDR3 is 13 residues long. The CDR3 DNA reads TGCAGTGCCCAATCGACAGCTAGAGGGGAGCAGTACTTC. It yields the protein CSAQSTARGEQYF.

There are a few counts of this clonotype. CDR3 protein: CASSPLTGASEQFF. The CDR3 DNA reads as TGCGCCAGCAGCCCACTAACAGGGGCCAGCGAGCAGTTCTTC. This chain links TRBV4-3 with TRBJ2-1; the match to TRBD1 covers 7 bases. Unmatched junction bases numbered 10, after V lost 4 bases and J lost 10 bases. The CDR3 covers 14 residues. Germline values: CDR1 LGHNA, CDR2 YSLEER.

As for this clonotype: This clone may be a read error of a much larger clone one base away. The CDR3 does not end in the conserved phenylalanine or tryptophan, so this is likely a read error. The J gene is TRBJ1-1, the V gene TRBV20-1; the D is unclear. The V end lost 3 bases, the J end lost 7 bases, and 12 bases lay between the germline ends. The CDR3 is 12 residues long. CDR1 and CDR2 (germline): DFQATT, SNEGSKA (reference sequence). CDR3: CSASVRLSEAFY. For the CDR3, the DNA is TGCAGTGCTAGTGTACGGTTAAGTGAAGCTTTCTAT.

This clonotype was picked up many times. The genes are TRBV24-1 and TRBJ2-2, with TRBD1 as a possible D gene (5 bases). V lost 8 bases and J 0 bases, leaving 9 bases between the germline ends. Germline CDR1 is KGHDR and CDR2 is SFDVKD. The CDR3 totals 14 residues. CDR3 sequence (DNA): TGTGCCACCACTGGGGCCGCGAACACCGGGGAGCTGTTTTTT. This sequence encodes CATTGAANTGELFF.

This clonotype was picked up many times. The V call is TRBV20-1, the J call TRBJ2-1; 11 bases match TRBD2. Germline V CDR1 and CDR2: DFQATT, SNEGSKA (reference sequence). The CDR3 loop spans 13 amino acids. V dropped 5 bases and J dropped 8; count of bases not matched to a gene: 5. The CDR3 spells CSAPRLAGHEQFF. The DNA of the CDR3 is TGCAGTGCTCCCAGACTAGCGGGACATGAGCAGTTCTTC.

This clonotype came up many times. The chain joins TRBV5-1 to TRBJ2-3; D is perhaps TRBD2 (5 bases). V was cut by 2 bases and J by 4 bases, with 5 bases left in between. The CDR3 contains 12 residues. The germline CDR1 and CDR2 sequences are SGHRS and YFSETQ. The CDR3 DNA is TGCGCCAGCAGCTTACTAGCAGATACGCAGTATTTT. Translated: CASSLLADTQYF.

This clonotype has at least ten counts. J is TRBJ2-7 and V is TRBV25-1; TRBD2 agrees at 7 bases. The CDR3 contains 13 residues. The germline V gene encodes CDR1 MGHDK and CDR2 SYGVNS. V shed 8 bases and J 2 bases; nucleotides not matched to a gene: 6. For the CDR3, the DNA is TGTGCCAGCTCCGGGGGGTACGCCTACGAGCAGTACTTC. It codes for CASSGGYAYEQYF.

This clonotype was seen many times. CDR3 sequence reads: CASSLPPRLAGGVNEQFF. DNA for the CDR3: TGTGCCAGCAGCTTGCCCCCACGACTAGCGGGAGGGGTCAATGAGCAGTTCTTC. The V call is TRBV11-1, the J call TRBJ2-1; 14 bases are shared with TRBD2. CDR3 length: 18 amino acids. Looked up from germline, CDR1 is SGHAT and CDR2 is FQDESV (reference sequence). V lost 3 bases to trimming and J lost 6 bases; unmatched junction nucleotides: 10.

This clonotype has ten or more counts. V is TRBV4-1 and J is TRBJ2-7; 8 nucleotides agree with TRBD2. V lost 4 bases, J lost 2 bases, and 4 bases stayed unmatched. The CDR3 contains 14 residues. CDR1 MGHRA and CDR2 YSYEKL come from the germline V gene. The CDR3 DNA reads TGCGCCAGCAGCCTCGGGAGGGGCCCCTACGAGCAGTACTTC. Translation gives CASSLGRGPYEQYF.

The chain has TRBV7-8 and TRBJ2-2; tentative D call: TRBD2 (7 bases). CDR3 length: 15 amino acids. V gave up 7 bases and J gave up 5 bases, with 17 bases separating them. CDR1 and CDR2 from the germline V gene are SGHVS and FQNEAQ. Here the CDR3 reads CASTQRGGGTGELFF. The CDR3 region has the DNA TGTGCCAGCACGCAGCGAGGGGGGGGGACCGGGGAGCTGTTTTTT.

The J gene is TRBJ1-6, the V gene TRBV7-6; 10 bases line up with TRBD1. CDR1 SGHVS and CDR2 FNYEAQ come from the germline V gene. V lost 2 bases and J lost 5; bases outside the gene matches: 6. The CDR3 spans 17 residues. CDR3 coding DNA: TGTGCCAGCAGCTTATCAGCGACAGGGGGCAATAATTCACCCCTCCACTTT. It encodes CASSLSATGGNNSPLHF.

Many counts were recorded for this clonotype. The gene calls are TRBV7-2 and TRBJ2-4, with D unclear. Germline V gene lookup returns CDR1 SGHTA and CDR2 FQGNSA. The CDR3 has 13 residues. V was shortened by 5 bases and J by 1 base, with 6 bases between the two germline ends. The CDR3 DNA is TGTGCCAGCAGCCCCCCGGCCAAAAACATTCAGTACTTC. Translated, it gives CASSPPAKNIQYF. Full variable domain (remainder filled in from reference TRBV7-2 and TRBJ2-4): GAGVSQSPSNKVTEKGKDVELRCDPISGHTALYWYRQSLGQGLEFLIYFQGNSAPDKSGLPSDRFSAERTGGSVSTLTIQRTQQEDSAVYLCASSPPAKNIQYFGAGTRLSVL.

The chain recombines TRBV10-3 with TRBJ1-5; D gene unclear. This CDR3 is built from 15 residues. Germline V gene lookup returns CDR1 ENHRY and CDR2 SYGVKD. Trimming removed 0 bases at V and 2 bases at J, with 8 bases between. CDR3 nucleotides: TGTGCCATCAGTGAGTCAAATGTGGGCAATCAGCCCCAGCATTTT. Translated, it gives CAISESNVGNQPQHF.

This clonotype showed up many times. CDR3 bases: TGTGCCAGCAGTAGTACTACAGGGCCCGGGGAGCTGTTTTTT. The encoded protein is CASSSTTGPGELFF. This chain connects TRBV12-3 or TRBV12-4 to TRBJ2-2, with D possibly being TRBD1 (6 bases). This CDR3 has 14 amino acids. Trimming left V 5 bases short and J 6 bases short, with 13 bases between.

This clonotype turned up a few times. The rearrangement joins TRBV2 to TRBJ2-7, with D perhaps being TRBD1 or TRBD2 (5 bases each). V was cut by 8 bases and J by 3 bases, with 20 bases left in between. The CDR3 consists of 15 residues. The germline V gene has CDR1 SNHLY and CDR2 FYNNEI. CDR3 region: CASGRGRSFDYEQYF. In nucleotides, the CDR3 is TGTGCCAGCGGCCGGGGCAGGAGTTTCGACTACGAGCAGTACTTC.

Many counts were recorded for this clonotype. This chain uses TRBV7-8 with TRBJ2-3; 11 bases are a match to TRBD2. V gave up 4 bases and J gave up 10 bases; unmatched junction bases: 7. Germline V gives CDR1 SGHVS, CDR2 FQNEAQ. CDR3 size: 14 residues. The CDR3 reads CASSSSPGLAAQYF. CDR3 nucleotide sequence: TGTGCCAGCAGCTCCAGTCCGGGACTAGCGGCGCAGTATTTT.

The rearrangement uses TRBV7-2 and TRBJ2-1, with 10 bases identical to TRBD2. Germline V CDR1 and CDR2: SGHTA, FQGNSA. The junction had 8 bases not matched to a gene; V was cut back by 1 base and J by 8 bases. The length of the CDR3 is 16 residues. The CDR3, as DNA: TGTGCCAGCAGCTTAGTCAGCGGGGGGGCCAACTATGAGCAGTTCTTC. Protein product: CASSLVSGGANYEQFF.